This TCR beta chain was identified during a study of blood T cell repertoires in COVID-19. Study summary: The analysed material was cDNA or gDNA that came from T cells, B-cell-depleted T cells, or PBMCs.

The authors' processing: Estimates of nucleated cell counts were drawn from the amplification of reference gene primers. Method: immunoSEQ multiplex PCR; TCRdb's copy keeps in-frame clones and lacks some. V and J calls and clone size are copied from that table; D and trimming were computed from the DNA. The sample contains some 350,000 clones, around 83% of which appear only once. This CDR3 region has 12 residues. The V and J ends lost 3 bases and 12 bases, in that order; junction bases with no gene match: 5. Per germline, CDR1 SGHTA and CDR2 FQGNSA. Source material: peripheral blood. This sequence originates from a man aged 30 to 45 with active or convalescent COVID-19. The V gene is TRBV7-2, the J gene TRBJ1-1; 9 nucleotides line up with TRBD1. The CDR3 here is CASSFSGTGPFF. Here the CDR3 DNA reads TGTGCCAGCAGCTTCTCCGGGACAGGGCCTTTCTTT. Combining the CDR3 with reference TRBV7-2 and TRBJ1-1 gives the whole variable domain GAGVSQSPSNKVTEKGKDVELRCDPISGHTALYWYRQSLGQGLEFLIYFQGNSAPDKSGLPSDRFSAERTGGSVSTLTIQRTQQEDSAVYLCASSFSGTGPFFGQGTRLTVV.